This T cell receptor (beta chain) was sequenced in a study of T cell responses to AZD1222 COVID-19 vaccine. J was trimmed by 1 base and V by 6 bases; bases with no gene match: 12. Germline V gene data show CDR1 as SNHLY and CDR2 as FYNNEI. The CDR3 totals 17 residues. TCRdb's copy holds only in-frame clones and misses some; the assay was immunoSEQ multiplex PCR. This table has under 150,000 clones, roughly 90% appearing once. This chain uses TRBV2 with TRBJ1-5, with 7 bases identical to TRBD1. Sequenced material: peripheral blood, taken 28 days after the second AZD1222 dose. This sequence was found in an adult who received the AZD1222 COVID-19 vaccine. CDR3 in amino acids: CASRETGSTWSNQPQHF. The CDR3 nucleotides read TGTGCCAGCAGGGAGACAGGGTCGACCTGGAGCAATCAGCCCCAGCATTTT.